This section outlines one TCR beta chain sequence together with its context. This sample stems from a study of blood T cell repertoires in COVID-19. Germline V gene data show CDR1 as SGHRS and CDR2 as YFSETQ. The CDR3 is 14 residues long. After removal of 2 bases from V and 2 bases from J, the junction contained 1 base not matched to a gene. Clones were read by immunoSEQ multiplex PCR, and TCRdb kept only the in-frame ones, dropping some. The sample lists approximately 230,000 clones; around four fifths were seen once. This receptor was taken from a middle-aged man who had recovered from COVID-19. The gene calls are TRBV5-1 and TRBJ1-2; TRBD1 matches 9 bases. Sequencing input: PBMCs or T cells enriched from blood (not recorded which). This chain's CDR3 is CASSLTGGNYGYTF. The CDR3 DNA is TGCGCCAGCAGCTTAACAGGGGGCAACTATGGCTACACCTTC.